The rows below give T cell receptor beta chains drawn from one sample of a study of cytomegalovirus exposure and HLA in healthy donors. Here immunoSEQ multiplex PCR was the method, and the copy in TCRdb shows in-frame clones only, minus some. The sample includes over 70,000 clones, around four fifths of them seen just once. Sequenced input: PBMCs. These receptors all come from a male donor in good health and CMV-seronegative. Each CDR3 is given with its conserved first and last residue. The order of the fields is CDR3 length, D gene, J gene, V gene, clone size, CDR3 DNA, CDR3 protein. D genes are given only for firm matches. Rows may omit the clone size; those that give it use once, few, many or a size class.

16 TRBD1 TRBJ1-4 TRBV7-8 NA TGTGCCAGCAGCCTACTGACAGGGGTAGTAAGAGAAAAACTGTTTTTT CASSLLTGVVREKLFF
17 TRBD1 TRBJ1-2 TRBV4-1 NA TGCGCCAGCAGCCAAGAGGGACAGGGGGTTCTCTCGGATGGCTACACCTTC CASSQEGQGVLSDGYTF
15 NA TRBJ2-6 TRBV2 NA TGTGCCAGCAGTTTAGGGGGTACTGGGGCCAACGTCCTGACTTTC CASSLGGTGANVLTF
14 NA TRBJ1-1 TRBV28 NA TGTGCCAGCATTTATTCAGGCAGTGGGACTGAAGCTTTCTTT CASIYSGSGTEAFF
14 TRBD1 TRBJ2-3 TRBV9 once TGTGCCAGCAGCGCCCGGACAGGGACAGATACGCAGTATTTT CASSARTGTDTQYF
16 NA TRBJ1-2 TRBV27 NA TGTGCCAGCAGTAAACCGCCCGACCAGGGGTTTTATGGCTACACCTTC CASSKPPDQGFYGYTF
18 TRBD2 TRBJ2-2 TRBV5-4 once TGTGCCAGCAGCTCCGGGACTAGCGGGAGGGCCATCACCGGGGAGCTGTTTTTT CASSSGTSGRAITGELFF
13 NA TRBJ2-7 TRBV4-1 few TGCGCCAGCAGCCAAGATCCGAGGGACGAGCAGTACTTC CASSQDPRDEQYF
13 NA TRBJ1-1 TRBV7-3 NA TGTGCCAGCAGTTTCGCAGAGAACACTGAAGCTTTCTTT CASSFAENTEAFF
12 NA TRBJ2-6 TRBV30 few TGTGCCTGGAGTGCCGAGGGCAACGTCCTGACTTTC CAWSAEGNVLTF
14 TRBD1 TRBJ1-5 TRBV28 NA TGTGCCAGCAAGGGGGCCCGTGGCAATCAGCCCCAGCATTTT CASKGARGNQPQHF
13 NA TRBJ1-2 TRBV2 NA TGTGCCAGGCGCTACATCTCGGGTAATGGCTACACCTTC CARRYISGNGYTF
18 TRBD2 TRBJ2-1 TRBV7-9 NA TGTTCCAGCAGCCAAACTGGCCGTCTAGCGGGAGAGCCGGGGGAGCAGTTCTTC CSSSQTGRLAGEPGEQFF
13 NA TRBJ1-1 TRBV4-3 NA TGCGCCAGCAGCCAAGACAGGGGCCGTGAAGCTTTCTTT CASSQDRGREAFF
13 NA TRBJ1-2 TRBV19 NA TGTGCCAGTAGTGTAAACTCAGGCTATGGCTACACCTTC CASSVNSGYGYTF
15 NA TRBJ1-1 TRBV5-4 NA TGTGCCAGCAGCTTGGGCGTCGGGGGAGGGTCTGAAGCTTTCTTT CASSLGVGGGSEAFF
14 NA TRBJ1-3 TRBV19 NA TGTGCCAGTAGTACCCCGGGTTTTCGAAACACCATATATTTT CASSTPGFRNTIYF
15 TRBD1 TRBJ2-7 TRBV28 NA TGTGCCAGCACCCTGGGGACAGGGGTAGGGTGGGAGCAGTACTTC CASTLGTGVGWEQYF
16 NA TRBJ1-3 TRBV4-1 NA TGCGCCAGCAGCCAAGATCCAGGCACCTCTGGAAACACCATATATTTT CASSQDPGTSGNTIYF
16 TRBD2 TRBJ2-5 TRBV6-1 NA TGTGCCAGCAGTGGACTAGCGGGGGGGCGTACCGAGACCCAGTACTTC CASSGLAGGRTETQYF
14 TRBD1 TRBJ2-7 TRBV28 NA TGTGCCAGCAGGGAAGGTGGGACAGATTACGAGCAGTACTTC CASREGGTDYEQYF
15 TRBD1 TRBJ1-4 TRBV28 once TGTGCCAGCAGTGACCCGACAGGGCCGAATGAAAAACTGTTTTTT CASSDPTGPNEKLFF
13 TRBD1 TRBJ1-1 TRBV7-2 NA TGTGCCAGCAGCAGGGACAGGGTGAATGAAGCTTTCTTT CASSRDRVNEAFF
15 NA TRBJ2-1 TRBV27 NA TGTGCCAGCAGTTTAGCGCGTACTAGTCGGGGTGAGCAGTTCTTC CASSLARTSRGEQFF